These 28 T cell receptor beta chains were sequenced from one sample in a study of cytotoxic CD8 clonotypes in ibrutinib-treated CLL. TCRdb's copy holds only in-frame clones and misses some; the assay was immunoSEQ multiplex PCR. In the table there are some 300,000 clones, 80% of which are singletons. This specimen was PBMCs, taken before ibrutinib treatment. The receptors stem from a human donor with chronic lymphocytic leukemia.

V and J are TRBV15 and TRBJ1-5; D call uncertain. This CDR3 is built from 16 residues. Germline loops: CDR1 LNHNV, CDR2 YYDKDF (reference sequence). V was cut by 1 base and J by 2 bases, with 12 bases left in between. This chain's CDR3 is CATSRGRTRGNQPQHF. Here the CDR3 DNA reads TGTGCCACCAGCAGAGGACGCACACGGGGCAATCAGCCCCAGCATTTT. Looking up the rest from reference TRBV15 and TRBJ1-5 gives the full variable domain: DAMVIQNPRYQVTQFGKPVTLSCSQTLNHNVMYWYQQKSSQAPKLLFHYYDKDFNNEADTPDNFQSRRPNTSFCFLDIRSPGLGDTAMYLCATSRGRTRGNQPQHFGDGTRLSIL.

This chain uses TRBV5-1 with TRBJ2-2, with TRBD2 matching over 8 bases. V lost 0 bases, J lost 5 bases, and 9 bases stayed unmatched. CDR3 size: 17 residues. The germline V gene has CDR1 SGHRS and CDR2 YFSETQ. The CDR3 is CASSLAPSGSRTGELFF. CDR3 coding DNA: TGCGCCAGCAGCTTGGCCCCCAGCGGGAGTAGGACCGGGGAGCTGTTTTTT.

In this sample, this clone turned up once. The chain uses TRBV15 and TRBJ2-7; tentatively, D is TRBD2 (5 bases). Germline V gene lookup returns CDR1 LNHNV and CDR2 YYDKDF (reference sequence). This CDR3 has 16 amino acids. With 0 bases removed from V and 3 bases from J, the gap between germline ends came to 15 bases. CDR3 in amino acids: CATSRDTGLRVYEQYF. Here the CDR3 DNA reads TGTGCCACCAGCAGAGATACCGGACTTCGAGTCTACGAGCAGTACTTC.

The chain combines TRBV25-1 with TRBJ1-3, with D unclear. This CDR3 has 16 residues. The germline gives CDR1 MGHDK, CDR2 SYGVNS. V lost 4 bases to trimming and J lost 3 bases, with 16 bases between them. The CDR3 DNA reads TGTGCCAGCAGTGCGCCGGGGTTAGGCTATGGAAACACCATATATTTT. Protein product: CASSAPGLGYGNTIYF.

The chain has TRBV18 and TRBJ2-5, with 11 bases lining up with TRBD2. Trimming at V came to 6 bases and at J to 2 bases, leaving 5 bases not matched to a gene. Germline V lookup: CDR1 KGHSH, CDR2 LQKENI. The CDR3 totals 15 residues. CDR3 in amino acids: CASSSTSGIQETQYF. The CDR3 nucleotides read TGTGCCAGCTCCTCGACTAGCGGGATTCAAGAGACCCAGTACTTC.

V is TRBV11-1 and J is TRBJ2-7, with 7 nucleotides matching TRBD1. The CDR3 is 15 amino acids. In germline, CDR1 is SGHAT, CDR2 FQDESV (reference sequence). After removal of 2 bases from V and 2 bases from J, the junction contained 6 bases not matched to a gene. In DNA form, the CDR3 reads TGTGCCAGCAGCTTATACAGGGGAAAGACCTACGAGCAGTACTTC. It encodes CASSLYRGKTYEQYF. The full variable domain, with the rest looked up from reference TRBV11-1 and TRBJ2-7, is EAEVAQSPRYKITEKSQAVAFWCDPISGHATLYWYRQILGQGPELLVQFQDESVVDDSQLPKDRFSAERLKGVDSTLKIQPAELGDSAMYLCASSLYRGKTYEQYFGPGTRLTVT.

The chain links TRBV4-1 to TRBJ1-1; D is possibly TRBD1 (6 bases). The CDR3 extends over 15 amino acids. V was cut by 8 bases and J by 3 bases, with 19 bases left in between. The V gene's germline CDR1 is MGHRA and CDR2 YSYEKL. The CDR3 region has the DNA TGCGCCAGCCGAGGATTTAGCGCAGGGGACACTGAAGCTTTCTTT. Protein sequence: CASRGFSAGDTEAFF.

The chain combines TRBV7-3 with TRBJ2-7; D is unresolved. V shed 5 bases and J shed 6 bases, with 14 bases lying between them. The germline gives CDR1 SGHTA, CDR2 FQGTGA. The CDR3 is 13 residues long. This CDR3 is CASSPPPHSEQYF. The CDR3, as DNA: TGTGCCAGCAGCCCCCCGCCACACAGCGAGCAGTACTTC. The full variable domain, completed using reference TRBV7-3 and TRBJ2-7, is GAGVSQTPSNKVTEKGKYVELRCDPISGHTALYWYRQSLGQGPEFLIYFQGTGAADDSGLPNDRFFAVRPEGSVSTLKIQRTERGDSAVYLCASSPPPHSEQYFGPGTRLTVT.

This sequence joins TRBV30 and TRBJ2-7, with TRBD1 matching over 11 bases. Trimming took 1 base from V and 3 from J; bases not matched to a gene: 5. The CDR3 is 15 residues long. Germline assignment: CDR1 GTSNPN and CDR2 SVGIG (reference sequence). The CDR3: CAWSGPGTGGYEQYF. DNA for the CDR3: TGTGCCTGGAGTGGACCCGGGACAGGGGGCTACGAGCAGTACTTC.

V and J are TRBV5-8 and TRBJ2-1; 9 bases match TRBD2. The germline gives CDR1 SGHTS, CDR2 YDEGEE. The CDR3 sequence is 16 residues long. Germline trimming cut 2 bases from V and 8 bases from J; bases unmatched to any gene: 11. CDR3 protein: CASSFPRAGGVDEQFF. In DNA form, the CDR3 reads TGTGCCAGCAGCTTCCCTCGCGCGGGAGGGGTCGATGAGCAGTTCTTC.

The chain recombines TRBV7-3 with TRBJ1-1; D gene uncertain. Trimming took off 1 base at V and 3 bases at J, with 9 bases between the two ends. Germline CDR1 reads SGHTA; CDR2 reads FQGTGA. The CDR3 spans 14 residues. CDR3 loop: CASSLRSSDTEAFF. The DNA for the CDR3 is TGTGCCAGCAGCTTAAGGAGTTCGGACACTGAAGCTTTCTTT.

The chain carries TRBV6-5 and TRBJ2-3, with D hard to call. The V gene lost 2 bases and the J gene lost 2 bases, with 11 bases spanning the gap. Germline CDR1 and CDR2: MNHEY and SVGAGI. The CDR3 runs to 15 residues. This CDR3 is CASSYKGPNTDTQYF. The CDR3 DNA follows: TGTGCCAGCAGTTACAAAGGGCCCAACACAGATACGCAGTATTTT.

This chain connects TRBV5-1 to TRBJ2-7; TRBD2 matches 8 bases. Germline V gene data show CDR1 as SGHRS and CDR2 as YFSETQ. The CDR3 is 14 residues long. Germline trimming cut 4 bases from V and 4 bases from J; bases unmatched to any gene: 7. The CDR3 nucleotides are TGCGCCAGCAGCCCTTCGGGAGGGGTTTACGAGCAGTACTTC. Protein sequence: CASSPSGGVYEQYF.

This chain joins TRBV18 and TRBJ1-5; TRBD1 aligns across 10 bases. The CDR3 is 15 amino acids. J gave up 6 bases and V 1 base, and 3 bases lay outside the gene matches. CDR1 is KGHSH, CDR2 LQKENI, per germline. The CDR3 loop is CASSPLGQGVQPQHF. The CDR3 nucleotides are TGTGCCAGCTCACCACTCGGACAGGGGGTTCAGCCCCAGCATTTT.

This rearrangement joins TRBV7-6 to TRBJ2-7; 7 bases map to TRBD1. The CDR3 sequence is 14 residues long. Germline CDR1 SGHVS, CDR2 FNYEAQ. V lost 6 bases to trimming and J lost 1 base; unmatched junction nucleotides: 6. The CDR3 DNA follows: TGTGCCAGCAGAGGGACAGAGGGGTCCTACGAGCAGTACTTC. Residues: CASRGTEGSYEQYF.

The CDR3 DNA follows: TGTGCCAGCAGCTATATCAAAGGACAGCAGAACACTGAAGCTTTCTTT. Translation gives CASSYIKGQQNTEAFF. The chain joins TRBV28 to TRBJ1-1; D might be TRBD1 (6 bases). Trimming stripped 6 bases from V and 1 base from J, with 18 bases between. Per germline, CDR1 MDHEN and CDR2 SYDVKM. The CDR3 runs 16 residues.

V usage is TRBV28 and J usage is TRBJ1-2, with 11 bases fitting TRBD1. In germline, CDR1 is MDHEN, CDR2 SYDVKM. The CDR3 is made up of 14 amino acids. With 7 bases clipped from V and 7 bases from J, the junction kept 8 bases outside the gene matches. This CDR3 is CASTKDRGLAGYTF. The CDR3 DNA follows: TGTGCCAGCACTAAGGACAGGGGGCTGGCTGGCTACACCTTC.

The rearrangement joins TRBV5-1 to TRBJ2-7; possibly TRBD1 for D (6 bases). The CDR3 has 13 amino acids. Deletions cut 0 bases from V and 5 bases from J, with 9 bases between. Germline CDR1 and CDR2: SGHRS and YFSETQ. The CDR3 sequence: CASSLVGAHEQYF. In DNA, the CDR3 is TGCGCCAGCAGCTTGGTGGGGGCCCACGAGCAGTACTTC.

The chain has TRBV6-6 and TRBJ1-5; D uncertain. V was trimmed by 7 bases and J by 7 bases, leaving 17 bases between them. This CDR3 contains 14 residues. Germline V gives CDR1 MNHNY, CDR2 SVGAGI (reference sequence). The CDR3 DNA sequence: TGTGCCAGCACCCCGGACGGGCAAGGCCAGCCCCAGCATTTT. Protein product: CASTPDGQGQPQHF.

The genes are TRBV27 and TRBJ2-1; 15 bases agree with TRBD2. V lost 3 bases, J lost 6 bases, and 3 bases stayed unmatched. Germline V CDR1 and CDR2: MNHEY, SMNVEV (reference sequence). The CDR3 is made up of 16 amino acids. This CDR3 reads CASSLQGLAGGNEQFF. The CDR3 DNA sequence: TGTGCCAGCAGTTTGCAGGGACTAGCGGGAGGCAATGAGCAGTTCTTC.

This clone showed up just a few times. V usage is TRBV9 and J usage is TRBJ2-2; D is ambiguous. Trimming left V 3 bases short and J 3 bases short, with 15 bases between. Germline CDR1 is SGDLS and CDR2 is YYNGEE. This CDR3 comprises 16 residues. CDR3 coding DNA: TGTGCCAGCAGCGCCCAAAGGTCTCTCTACACCGGGGAGCTGTTTTTT. Translated, it gives CASSAQRSLYTGELFF.

CDR3 DNA sequence: TGTGCCAGCAGCGGAGGACTAAACAATGAGCAGTTCTTC. Its protein is CASSGGLNNEQFF. The chain is built from TRBV5-4 and TRBJ2-1; tentatively, D is TRBD2 (6 bases). The germline V and J ends were trimmed by 4 bases and 5 bases, with 10 bases remaining between them. Germline CDR1 is SGHNT and CDR2 is YYREEE (reference sequence). The CDR3 is 13 amino acids.

The chain carries TRBV5-1 and TRBJ2-1; a weak D match, TRBD1 (5 bases). Between the trimmed V and J ends, which lost 2 bases and 2 bases, there was a span of 11 bases. The CDR3 has 15 amino acids. The V gene's germline CDR1 is SGHRS and CDR2 YFSETQ. CDR3 region: CASSFQGSPYNEQFF. The CDR3 coding sequence is TGCGCCAGCAGCTTTCAGGGATCACCCTACAATGAGCAGTTCTTC.

This chain connects TRBV27 to TRBJ1-1; no clear D. CDR3 length equals 17 residues. Between the trimmed V and J ends, which lost 3 bases and 0 bases, there was a span of 17 bases. Germline values: CDR1 MNHEY, CDR2 SMNVEV (reference sequence). Written as DNA, the CDR3 is TGTGCCAGCAGTTTCCGTGTAGGGAGGACGTTGAACACTGAAGCTTTCTTT. Encoded protein: CASSFRVGRTLNTEAFF.

The genes are TRBV9 and TRBJ1-1, with unresolved D. This CDR3 is 14 amino acids long. V was cut by 0 bases and J by 2 bases, with 8 bases left in between. Germline CDR1 and CDR2: SGDLS and YYNGEE. The CDR3 coding sequence is TGTGCCAGCAGCGTAGGGTCGGGAAACACTGAAGCTTTCTTT. It encodes CASSVGSGNTEAFF.

V usage is TRBV5-4 and J usage is TRBJ2-5, with D tentatively TRBD1 (5 bases). V lost 0 bases to trimming and J lost 4 bases, with 16 bases between them. The CDR3 sequence is 16 residues long. Per germline, CDR1 SGHNT and CDR2 YYREEE (reference sequence). The CDR3 coding sequence is TGTGCCAGCAGCTTGGATCTACAGGACCAGGGAGAGACCCAGTACTTC. It is translated as CASSLDLQDQGETQYF.

The genes are TRBV5-1 and TRBJ1-4; no definite D call. CDR1 and CDR2 from the germline V gene are SGHRS and YFSETQ. The germline V and J ends were trimmed by 0 bases and 8 bases, with 11 bases remaining between them. CDR3 size: 14 residues. The CDR3 region has the DNA TGCGCCAGCAGCTTGGGCCGGACGAGGGAAAAACTGTTTTTT. This sequence encodes CASSLGRTREKLFF.

This sequence joins TRBV4-1 and TRBJ2-7; D is perhaps TRBD2 (6 bases). CDR3 length: 18 amino acids. The germline V gene encodes CDR1 MGHRA and CDR2 YSYEKL. Trimming took 2 bases from V and 0 from J, leaving 20 bases between them. The CDR3 loop reads CASSQSSLFGSISYEQYF. The CDR3 DNA is TGCGCCAGCAGCCAAAGTTCTCTATTCGGGAGTATCTCCTACGAGCAGTACTTC.